The 26 T cell receptor beta chains listed next were all sequenced from one sample in a study of T cell responses to AZD1222 COVID-19 vaccine. The protocol was immunoSEQ multiplex PCR, while the TCRdb copy is restricted to in-frame clones and leaves out a portion. The sample includes around 160,000 clones, roughly nine tenths of them seen just once. The source material was peripheral blood, sampled on day 0 of AZD1222 vaccination. The source of these receptors is an adult in good health.

The rearrangement links TRBV4-3 to TRBJ2-3, with TRBD1 as a possible D gene (5 bases). Germline V CDR1 and CDR2: LGHNA, YSLEER. Trimming removed 0 bases from V and 0 bases from J, with 16 bases in between. The CDR3 length is 18 residues. CDR3 amino acids: CASSQEWQGPSSTDTQYF. CDR3 DNA sequence: TGCGCCAGCAGCCAAGAATGGCAGGGTCCCTCCAGCACAGATACGCAGTATTTT.

The chain uses TRBV7-8 and TRBJ1-5, with a weak D call TRBD1 (6 bases). This CDR3 comprises 15 residues. Trimming shortened V by 1 base and J by 5 bases, and 12 bases separated the two germline ends. The germline V gene encodes CDR1 SGHVS and CDR2 FQNEAQ. CDR3 bases: TGTGCCAGCAGCTTAGGGGCAGGGGTTGATCAGCCCCAGCATTTT. Its translation is CASSLGAGVDQPQHF.

In nucleotides, the CDR3 is TGTGCCAGCAGCTCGGGACAGGAGGGCACTGAAGCTTTCTTT. Protein sequence: CASSSGQEGTEAFF. This chain links TRBV7-7 with TRBJ1-1; 8 bases are shared with TRBD1. Germline CDR1 reads SSHAT; CDR2 reads FNYEAQ (reference sequence). The CDR3 has 14 residues. The V and J ends lost 4 bases and 4 bases, in that order; junction bases with no gene match: 5. Full variable domain (missing parts from reference TRBV7-7 and TRBJ1-1): GAGVSQSPRYKVTKRGQDVTLRCDPISSHATLYWYQQALGQGPEFLTYFNYEAQPDKSGLPSDRFSAERPEGSISTLTIQRTEQRDSAMYRCASSSGQEGTEAFFGQGTRLTVV.

CDR3 loop: CASSHRDNDSDTEAFF. In DNA, the CDR3 is TGTGCCAGCAGCCATCGGGACAACGACTCGGATACTGAAGCTTTCTTT. The chain links TRBV3-1 (or the pseudogene TRBV3-2) to TRBJ1-1; a weak D match, TRBD1 (6 bases). This CDR3 is 16 amino acids long. Trimming removed 3 bases from V and 5 bases from J, with 19 bases in between. CDR1 LGHDT and CDR2 YNNKEL come from the germline V gene (reference sequence).

This clone came up once. The chain uses TRBV7-9 and TRBJ1-2, with no clear D. CDR1 and CDR2 from the germline V gene are SEHNR and FQNEAQ (reference sequence). Trimming cost V 5 bases and J 5 bases, with 21 bases left between them. The CDR3 extends over 16 amino acids. CDR3 in amino acids: CASSLSELNPLYGYTF. CDR3 nucleotide sequence: TGTGCCAGCAGCCTCTCAGAGCTGAACCCGTTGTATGGCTACACCTTC.

The CDR3 loop reads CASSPQTGPGNTIYF. The CDR3 nucleotides read TGTGCCAGCAGCCCCCAGACAGGGCCTGGAAACACCATATATTTT. This chain links TRBV7-2 with TRBJ1-3, with 7 bases fitting TRBD1. CDR1 SGHTA and CDR2 FQGNSA come from the germline V gene. This CDR3 spans 15 amino acids. Trimming cost V 5 bases and J 2 bases; bases outside gene matches: 6.

CDR3: CASSTWTSGSEETQYF. CDR3 nucleotides: TGTGCCAGCAGCACATGGACTAGCGGGAGCGAAGAGACCCAGTACTTC. The chain carries TRBV7-9 and TRBJ2-5; 13 positions agree with TRBD2. With V trimmed by 5 bases and J by 3 bases, 6 bases remained unmatched. The CDR3 is made up of 16 amino acids. In germline, CDR1 is SEHNR, CDR2 FQNEAQ (reference sequence).

This rearrangement joins TRBV19 to TRBJ2-1; maybe TRBD2 (6 bases). The CDR3 is 14 amino acids. The V and J ends lost 6 bases and 9 bases respectively, with 18 bases between them. Germline-derived CDR1 and CDR2 are LNHDA and SQIVND (reference sequence). CDR3 in amino acids: CASRSNAGLLEQFF. The CDR3 nucleotides are TGTGCCAGTAGATCCAACGCGGGACTCCTTGAGCAGTTCTTC.

This chain uses TRBV11-2 with TRBJ1-1; tentative D call: TRBD1 (5 bases). This CDR3 contains 12 residues. CDR1 and CDR2 (germline): SGHAT, FQNNGV. With 4 bases removed from V and 4 bases from J, the gap between germline ends came to 7 bases. The CDR3 sequence: CASSSGSTEAFF. The CDR3 coding sequence is TGTGCCAGCAGCTCAGGGAGCACTGAAGCTTTCTTT.

V usage is TRBV6-2 or TRBV6-3 and J usage is TRBJ2-3, with TRBD2 matching 7 bases. The germline gives CDR1 MNHEY, CDR2 SVGEGT. This CDR3 contains 13 residues. Germline trimming cut 6 bases from V and 8 bases from J; bases unmatched to any gene: 8. The CDR3: CASSQTGEGTQYF. The DNA of the CDR3 is TGTGCCAGCAGCCAAACCGGGGAGGGTACGCAGTATTTT.

This clone was counted between two and nine times. The CDR3 protein is CASRWGNSPLHF. CDR3 nucleotides: TGTGCCTCTAGATGGGGGAATTCACCCCTCCACTTT. The chain carries TRBV13 and TRBJ1-6; tentatively, D is TRBD1 (5 bases). CDR1 and CDR2 (germline): PRHDT, FYEKMQ (reference sequence). The CDR3 extends over 12 amino acids. V was shortened by 11 bases and J by 7 bases, with 12 bases between the two germline ends.

V is TRBV7-9 and J is TRBJ2-7, with 7 bases that match TRBD1. CDR3 length: 16 residues. V shed 5 bases and J 2 bases; nucleotides not matched to a gene: 12. CDR1 and CDR2 from the germline V gene are SEHNR and FQNEAQ (reference sequence). CDR3 sequence reads: CASSLKGDSRAYEQYF. CDR3 DNA: TGTGCCAGCAGCCTGAAAGGGGACAGTCGAGCCTACGAGCAGTACTTC. Full variable domain (outside the CDR3, taken from reference TRBV7-9 and TRBJ2-7): DTGVSQNPRHKITKRGQNVTFRCDPISEHNRLYWYRQTLGQGPEFLTYFQNEAQLEKSRLLSDRFSAERPKGSFSTLEIQRTEQGDSAMYLCASSLKGDSRAYEQYFGPGTRLTVT.

The J gene is TRBJ1-2, the V gene TRBV10-3; D might be TRBD1 (5 bases). This CDR3 has 14 amino acids. The germline V gene encodes CDR1 ENHRY and CDR2 SYGVKD. Trimming cost V 6 bases and J 8 bases, with 19 bases left between them. The DNA of the CDR3 is TGTGCCATCAGCCCCGGGACGGACCATCACGGCTACACCTTC. It specifies CAISPGTDHHGYTF.

The chain links TRBV18 to TRBJ1-2; 7 nucleotides align to TRBD1. CDR1 is KGHSH and CDR2 is LQKENI in the germline V gene. This CDR3 has 14 residues. V dropped 0 bases and J dropped 6; count of bases not matched to a gene: 4. CDR3 DNA sequence: TGTGCCAGCTCACCACCGACAGGGCCCCATGGCTACACCTTC. Its protein is CASSPPTGPHGYTF.

This clone was observed a single time. CDR3 nucleotides: TGTGCCAGCGGGAATCGGGAGTCCCCCTACAATGAGCAGTTCTTC. Translating it yields CASGNRESPYNEQFF. This chain joins TRBV7-3 and TRBJ2-1, with D possibly matching TRBD2 (6 bases). CDR1 is SGHTA, CDR2 FQGTGA, per germline. V gave up 8 bases and J gave up 2 bases, with 16 bases separating them. The CDR3 spans 15 residues.

The CDR3 DNA sequence: TGTGCCAGCAGCTCAAAAGCCATAGGGGCGTTCTACTACGAGCAGTACTTC. This sequence encodes CASSSKAIGAFYYEQYF. The chain employs TRBV7-8 and TRBJ2-7; maybe TRBD1 (5 bases). Deletions cut 4 bases from V and 3 bases from J, with 22 bases between. This CDR3 is built from 17 residues. Germline lookup yields CDR1 SGHVS and CDR2 FQNEAQ. Together with reference TRBV7-8 and TRBJ2-7, the CDR3 gives the full variable domain: GAGVSQSPRYKVAKRGQDVALRCDPISGHVSLFWYQQALGQGPEFLTYFQNEAQLDKSGLPSDRFFAERPEGSVSTLKIQRTQQEDSAVYLCASSSKAIGAFYYEQYFGPGTRLTVT.

V is TRBV6-5 and J is TRBJ1-2, with D uncertain. This CDR3 comprises 14 residues. The V and J ends lost 5 bases and 4 bases respectively, with 14 bases between them. The germline gives CDR1 MNHEY, CDR2 SVGAGI. The CDR3 loop is CASSLRSTFYGYTF. DNA of the CDR3: TGTGCCAGCAGTCTAAGATCCACATTCTATGGCTACACCTTC.

V usage is TRBV5-1 and J usage is TRBJ2-4; 12 bases are shared with TRBD2. Germline V gene lookup returns CDR1 SGHRS and CDR2 YFSETQ. This CDR3 is 15 amino acids long. The V segment lost 3 bases and the J segment 8 bases; nucleotides outside the gene matches: 6. CDR3: CASSSTSGSGHIQYF. The CDR3 bases are TGCGCCAGCAGCTCGACTAGCGGGAGCGGGCACATTCAGTACTTC.

The chain is built from TRBV10-3 and TRBJ2-1; maybe TRBD2 (5 bases). The germline V gene encodes CDR1 ENHRY and CDR2 SYGVKD. The CDR3 consists of 19 residues. The V gene lost 7 bases and the J gene lost 7 bases, with 32 bases spanning the gap. Written as DNA, the CDR3 is TGTGCCATCACCGAAGTCAGGTCGATTTTCGCGTTGAGGGAAAATGAGCAGTTCTTC. Translating gives CAITEVRSIFALRENEQFF.

The chain uses TRBV6-5 and TRBJ1-1, with D unclear. V was clipped by 2 bases and J by 3 bases, with 10 bases between them. Germline CDR1 MNHEY, CDR2 SVGAGI. The CDR3 runs 14 residues. The CDR3 region is CASSYTGFDTEAFF. The CDR3 DNA follows: TGTGCCAGCAGTTACACGGGTTTCGACACTGAAGCTTTCTTT.

The rearrangement links TRBV4-3 to TRBJ1-5; TRBD1 might be the D (5 bases). Trimming took 2 bases from V and 1 from J, leaving 15 bases between them. Germline loops: CDR1 LGHNA, CDR2 YSLEER. This CDR3 comprises 17 residues. CDR3 in DNA: TGCGCCAGCAGCCAACGCCTTGGGGCAACAAGCAATCAGCCCCAGCATTTT. This sequence encodes CASSQRLGATSNQPQHF.

The genes are TRBV6-5 and TRBJ1-1, with unresolved D. CDR1 and CDR2 (germline): MNHEY, SVGAGI. V lost 7 bases and J lost 7, with 13 bases in between. This CDR3 spans 12 amino acids. As DNA, the CDR3 is TGTGCCAGCACCCGTCCCGGCGGTGAAGCTTTCTTT. It yields the protein CASTRPGGEAFF.

The V gene is TRBV28, the J gene TRBJ2-2; maybe TRBD2 (6 bases). CDR1 and CDR2 from the germline V gene are MDHEN and SYDVKM. CDR3 length: 16 residues. The V end was cut by 6 bases, the J end by 2 bases, with 16 bases between. The CDR3 DNA reads as TGTGCCAGCAGGCTCCGCCTAGCGCTTAACACCGGGGAGCTGTTTTTT. Its translation: CASRLRLALNTGELFF.

This clone was seen a few times. This chain links TRBV2 with TRBJ2-6, with D tentatively TRBD1 or TRBD2 (5 bases each). CDR3 size: 15 residues. The germline V gene encodes CDR1 SNHLY and CDR2 FYNNEI. Trimming removed 3 bases from V and 1 base from J, with 7 bases in between. CDR3 sequence: CASSDWGSGANVLTF. As DNA, the CDR3 is TGTGCCAGCAGTGATTGGGGGTCTGGGGCCAACGTCCTGACTTTC.

This clone was detected only once. This chain connects TRBV30 to TRBJ2-5; D call uncertain. The CDR3 length is 12 residues. CDR1 is GTSNPN and CDR2 is SVGIG in the germline V gene (reference sequence). Trimming cost V 2 bases and J 7 bases, with 11 bases left between them. The CDR3 DNA sequence: TGTGCCTGGAGTTACAAGACAAGGACCCAGTACTTC. Protein sequence: CAWSYKTRTQYF.

In its sample, this clone was seen a few times. The sample carries other DNA sequences with the same CDR3. The chain recombines TRBV3-1 (or the pseudogene TRBV3-2) with TRBJ1-1, with D perhaps TRBD1 (5 bases). Per the germline V gene, CDR1 is LGHDT and CDR2 is YNNKEL (reference sequence). The CDR3 loop spans 13 amino acids. The V gene lost 1 base and the J gene lost 3 bases, with 6 bases spanning the gap. Here the CDR3 reads CASSQGRDTEAFF. The CDR3 DNA sequence: TGTGCCAGCAGCCAAGGCAGGGACACTGAAGCTTTCTTT.